This TCR beta chain is drawn from a study of cytomegalovirus exposure and HLA in healthy donors. Study in general: Earlier findings included 117 million unique TCR beta sequences obtained from 150 million to 200 million T cells. General study results and limits: Another analysis was done later, and it associated approximately 17,000 TCR beta sequences with HLA alleles at 0.05 false discovery rate. The listing of approximately 160 TCR beta chains classed them as cytomegalovirus-associated. Most TCRs appeared rarely, but some public TCRs recurred in many donors.

Vbeta (60) and Jbeta (13) primers were used in the PCR. The repertoire was sequenced with immunoSEQ multiplex PCR; TCRdb's copy has only in-frame clones and lacks some. The sample includes 150,000 to 200,000 clones, around 80% of them seen just once. The CDR3 covers 15 residues. Germline V lookup: CDR1 SGHVS, CDR2 FNYEAQ. V lost 5 bases, J lost 5 bases, and 8 bases stayed unmatched. A note on this clone: Its target is not known.

Sequenced: PBMCs. This TCR was recovered from a woman between 18 and 30 years old in good health and CMV-seropositive. The chain recombines TRBV7-6 with TRBJ2-1, with 8 nucleotides matching TRBD1. In DNA, the CDR3 is TGTGCCAGCAGCCCCGGGGCAGGGGGCCACAATGAGCAGTTCTTC. Protein product: CASSPGAGGHNEQFF.